A selection of T cell receptor beta chains follows, all from one sample in a study of lung T cells in sarcoidosis with Löfgren's syndrome. TCRdb recomputed calls from the reads with MiXCR, one row per CDR3 protein. The sample holds thousands of distinct CDR3 sequences, roughly 20% seen once. The sequencing input was CD4+ T cells from bronchoalveolar lavage fluid. Receptors were obtained from a human donor with sarcoidosis (Löfgren's syndrome or another form), or a control subject (not recorded which). Both conserved end residues are part of each CDR3. Each record gives: J gene, V gene, CDR3 protein.

>TRBJ1-1|TRBV12-3/TRBV12-4
CASARSMNTEAFF
>TRBJ2-5|TRBV12-3/TRBV12-4
CASSLGTGAQETQYF
>TRBJ2-5|TRBV4-1
CASSQTRTSPETQYF
>TRBJ2-7|TRBV5-4
CASSSGTSRREQYF
>TRBJ1-4|TRBV18
CASSPQGGGEKLFF
>TRBJ2-3|TRBV3-1
CASSRVGHDTDTQYF
>TRBJ2-5|TRBV10-3
CAISPGKETQYF
>TRBJ2-7|TRBV7-8
CASSPPVRDEQYF
>TRBJ1-6|TRBV25-1
CASSDLTGGYNSPLHF
>TRBJ2-7|TRBV27
CASTGGGSYEQYF
>TRBJ1-1|TRBV7-2
CASSIRRAEAFF
>TRBJ1-2|TRBV5-4
CASGRGIANYGHTF
>TRBJ2-5|TRBV3-1
CASSQEWGARETQYF
>TRBJ2-3|TRBV14
CASSQDRGSYSSTDTQYF
>TRBJ1-5|TRBV18
CAGSRGQGKGQPQHF
>TRBJ1-1|TRBV12-3/TRBV12-4
CASSSLTENTEAFF
>TRBJ1-1|TRBV3-1
CASSQVTWRNTEAFF
>TRBJ1-1|TRBV20-1
CSASLQGDTEAFF
>TRBJ2-7|TRBV18
CASSSVLACTYEQYF
>TRBJ2-5|TRBV6-1
CASSSSLKTQYF
>TRBJ2-5|TRBV5-1
CASREPSQETQYF
>TRBJ1-2|TRBV9
CASSGAALGQTQGYGYTF
>TRBJ2-2|TRBV7-2
CASSPGGASTGELFF
>TRBJ1-1|TRBV10-2
CASQDRVVKNTEAFF
>TRBJ2-2|TRBV11-3
CASSSEGGAAGELFF
>TRBJ2-5|TRBV20-1
CSARDERGGNQETQYF
>TRBJ2-5|TRBV6-2/TRBV6-3
CAGTQSETQYF
>TRBJ2-5|TRBV18
CASSRTTTTRQETQYF
>TRBJ1-6|TRBV5-4
CASSFEAGLSPLHF
>TRBJ1-2|TRBV3-1
CASGEAYGYTF
>TRBJ1-5|TRBV20-1
CSARDGNQPQHF
>TRBJ1-5|TRBV20-1
CSATQGGNQPQHF
>TRBJ2-4|TRBV7-4
CASRPPAGPLNIQYF
>TRBJ1-1|TRBV10-3
CAINGQATMNTEAFF
>TRBJ2-1|TRBV5-5
CASSLGGARSYNEQFF
>TRBJ2-3|TRBV5-1
CASSLGQSTDTQYF
>TRBJ1-1|TRBV20-1
CSARPGRPAEAFF
>TRBJ2-1|TRBV19
CANGQGSNEQFF
>TRBJ1-1|TRBV18
CASSPTREGNTEAFF
>TRBJ2-3|TRBV24-1
CATSDFTGGRTDTQYF
>TRBJ1-1|TRBV3-1
CASSQNLGVVAFF
>TRBJ1-1|TRBV3-1
CASSPRHRNTEAFF
>TRBJ1-6|TRBV27
CASTLRPNSPLHF
>TRBJ2-4|TRBV20-1
CSAPNPGTGGIIQYF
>TRBJ2-7|TRBV5-1
CASKEQGASYEQYF
>TRBJ1-1|TRBV5-1
CASQDRAGLTEAFF
>TRBJ1-6|TRBV30
CALRVQGAKSPLHF